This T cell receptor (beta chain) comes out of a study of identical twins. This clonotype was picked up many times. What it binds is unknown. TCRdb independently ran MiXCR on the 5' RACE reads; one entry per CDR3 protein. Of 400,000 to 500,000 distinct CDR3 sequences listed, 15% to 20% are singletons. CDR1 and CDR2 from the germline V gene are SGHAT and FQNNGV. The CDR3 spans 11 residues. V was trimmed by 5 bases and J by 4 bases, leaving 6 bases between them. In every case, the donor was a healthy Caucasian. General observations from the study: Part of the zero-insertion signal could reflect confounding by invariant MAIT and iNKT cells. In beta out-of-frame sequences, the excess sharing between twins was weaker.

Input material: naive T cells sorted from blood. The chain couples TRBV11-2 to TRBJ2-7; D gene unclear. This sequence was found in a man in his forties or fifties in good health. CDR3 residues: CASSPLYEQYF. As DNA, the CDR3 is TGTGCCAGCAGCCCCCTATACGAGCAGTACTTC.